The sequence of this T cell receptor beta chain was determined in a study of T cells in narcolepsy. Notes on the study in general: Same-patient CSF and blood CD4+ T cell clonotypes included HCRT-specific and TRIB2-specific autoreactive ones. In some patient and control memory CD4+ samples, autoreactive clones were absent. Healthy controls reportedly lacked the autoreactive clonotypes serially found in patients' blood.

Assay: immunoSEQ multiplex PCR; the TCRdb copy retains only in-frame clones and omits some. The sample carries over 30,000 clones, about 85% recorded once. The CDR3 has 14 amino acids. The germline gives CDR1 SGDLS, CDR2 YYNGEE. V shed 4 bases and J shed 4 bases, with 11 bases lying between them. As for this clone: Its antigen is unidentified.

The genes are TRBV9 and TRBJ1-4; D possibly corresponds to TRBD1 (5 bases). The receptor's source is a human donor with narcolepsy. The sequenced sample consisted of CD45RA- memory CD4+ T cells from PBMCs. Here the CDR3 reads CASSKMGGNEKLFF. The CDR3 nucleotides read TGTGCCAGCAGCAAAATGGGGGGTAATGAAAAACTGTTTTTT. Based on the CDR3 plus reference TRBV9 and TRBJ1-4, the full variable domain is DSGVTQTPKHLITATGQRVTLRCSPRSGDLSVYWYQQSLDQGLQFLIQYYNGEERAKGNILERFSAQQFPDLHSELNLSSLELGDSALYFCASSKMGGNEKLFFGSGTQLSVL.